This TCR beta chain was obtained from a study of T-cell memory formation after mild COVID-19. Study-wide results and limits: Contracting clones from day 15 to 85 showed balanced CD4/CD8; later expanders favored CD4+.

TCRdb re-analysed the 5' RACE reads in MiXCR, keeping a single row per CDR3 protein. The sample lists 550,000 to 650,000 distinct CDR3 sequences; approximately 15% were seen once. This clonotype was counted only a few times. Its antigen is not identified. V was pared by 6 bases and J by 2 bases, with 14 bases between. This CDR3 is built from 15 residues. The V call is TRBV12-3 or TRBV12-4, the J call TRBJ1-3; no definite D call. Input material: PBMCs or a T cell subset sorted from them (not recorded which). This TCR was recovered from an adult woman who had mild COVID-19 (a few samples of this study predate the infection). Cell type and time point are not known. CDR3 DNA sequence: TGTGCCAGCAGCGTCGCTTGGGGTCCTGGAAACACCATATATTTT. It specifies CASSVAWGPGNTIYF.